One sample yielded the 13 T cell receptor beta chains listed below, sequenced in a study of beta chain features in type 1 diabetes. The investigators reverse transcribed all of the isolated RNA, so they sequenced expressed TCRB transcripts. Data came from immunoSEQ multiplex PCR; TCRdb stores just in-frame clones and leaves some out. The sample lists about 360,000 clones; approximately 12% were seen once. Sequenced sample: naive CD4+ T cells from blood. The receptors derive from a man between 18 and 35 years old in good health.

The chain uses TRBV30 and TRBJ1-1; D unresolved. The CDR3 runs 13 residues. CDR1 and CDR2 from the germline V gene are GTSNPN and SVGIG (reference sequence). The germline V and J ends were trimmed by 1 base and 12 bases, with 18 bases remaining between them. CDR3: CAWSAGDWSATFF. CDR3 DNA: TGTGCCTGGAGTGCCGGAGACTGGAGTGCGACTTTCTTT. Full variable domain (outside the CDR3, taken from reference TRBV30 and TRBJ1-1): SQTIHQWPATLVQPVGSPLSLECTVEGTSNPNLYWYRQAAGRGLQLLFYSVGIGQISSEVPQNLSASRPQDRQFILSSKKLLLSDSGFYLCAWSAGDWSATFFGQGTRLTVV.

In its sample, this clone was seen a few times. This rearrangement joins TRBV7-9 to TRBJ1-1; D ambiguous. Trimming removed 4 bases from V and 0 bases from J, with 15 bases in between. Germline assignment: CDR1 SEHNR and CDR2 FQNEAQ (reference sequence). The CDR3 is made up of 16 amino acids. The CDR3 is CASSSTEGRMNTEAFF. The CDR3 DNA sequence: TGTGCCAGCAGCTCCACAGAGGGCCGCATGAACACTGAAGCTTTCTTT. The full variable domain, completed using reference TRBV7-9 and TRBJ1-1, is DTGVSQNPRHKITKRGQNVTFRCDPISEHNRLYWYRQTLGQGPEFLTYFQNEAQLEKSRLLSDRFSAERPKGSFSTLEIQRTEQGDSAMYLCASSSTEGRMNTEAFFGQGTRLTVV.

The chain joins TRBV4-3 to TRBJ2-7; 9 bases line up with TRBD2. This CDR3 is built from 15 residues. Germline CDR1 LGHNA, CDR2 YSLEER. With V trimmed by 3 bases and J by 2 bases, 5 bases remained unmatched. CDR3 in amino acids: CASSQSLAGTYEQYF. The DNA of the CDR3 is TGCGCCAGCAGCCAGTCGCTAGCGGGGACCTACGAGCAGTACTTC.

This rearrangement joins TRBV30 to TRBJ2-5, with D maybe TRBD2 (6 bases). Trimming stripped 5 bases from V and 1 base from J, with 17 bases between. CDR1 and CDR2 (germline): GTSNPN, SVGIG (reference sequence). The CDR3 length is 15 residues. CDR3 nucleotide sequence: TGTGCCTGGGGACACGGGACTCCTGGCCAAGAGACCCAGTACTTC. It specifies CAWGHGTPGQETQYF. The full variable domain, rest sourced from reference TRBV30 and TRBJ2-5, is SQTIHQWPATLVQPVGSPLSLECTVEGTSNPNLYWYRQAAGRGLQLLFYSVGIGQISSEVPQNLSASRPQDRQFILSSKKLLLSDSGFYLCAWGHGTPGQETQYFGPGTRLLVL.

CDR3 in DNA: TGTGCCAGCAGCTCCGAGCAGGAGGGTACGCAGTATTTT. This codes for CASSSEQEGTQYF. This rearrangement joins TRBV28 to TRBJ2-3; D may be TRBD2 (6 bases). Germline V CDR1 and CDR2: MDHEN, SYDVKM. Trimming pared 6 bases from V and 8 bases from J, leaving 15 bases between. This CDR3 is built from 13 residues.

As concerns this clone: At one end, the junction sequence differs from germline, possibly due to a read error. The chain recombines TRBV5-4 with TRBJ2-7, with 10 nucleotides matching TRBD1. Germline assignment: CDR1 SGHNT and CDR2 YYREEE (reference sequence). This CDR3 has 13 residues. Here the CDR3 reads CASSQATGTGEVF. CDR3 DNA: TGCGCCAGCAGCCAAGCCACCGGGACAGGGGAAGTGTTC.

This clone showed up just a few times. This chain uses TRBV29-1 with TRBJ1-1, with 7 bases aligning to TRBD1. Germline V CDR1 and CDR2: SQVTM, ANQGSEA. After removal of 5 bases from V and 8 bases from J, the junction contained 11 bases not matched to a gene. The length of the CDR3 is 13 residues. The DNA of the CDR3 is TGCAGCGTTTCACCCGGAGGGGGCGCGGAAGCTTTCTTT. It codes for CSVSPGGGAEAFF.

The DNA of the CDR3 is TGTGCCAGCAGTTACTCAAGGACAGGGAACACTGAAGCTTTCTTT. Residues: CASSYSRTGNTEAFF. The chain couples TRBV6-5 to TRBJ1-1; the match to TRBD1 covers 7 bases. Per germline, CDR1 MNHEY and CDR2 SVGAGI. The CDR3 covers 15 residues. The junction had 2 bases not matched to a gene; V was cut back by 0 bases and J by 1 base.

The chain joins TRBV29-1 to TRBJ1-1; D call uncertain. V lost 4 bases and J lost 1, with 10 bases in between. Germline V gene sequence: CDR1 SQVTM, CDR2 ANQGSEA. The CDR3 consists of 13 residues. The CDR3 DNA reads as TGCAGCGTTGCCGAACATCCGAACACTGAAGCTTTCTTT. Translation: CSVAEHPNTEAFF.

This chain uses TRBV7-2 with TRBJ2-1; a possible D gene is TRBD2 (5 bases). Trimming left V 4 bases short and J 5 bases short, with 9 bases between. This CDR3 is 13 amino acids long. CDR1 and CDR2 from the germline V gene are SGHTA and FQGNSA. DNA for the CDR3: TGTGCCAGCAGCTCCCGGGGAGACAATGAGCAGTTCTTC. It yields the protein CASSSRGDNEQFF.

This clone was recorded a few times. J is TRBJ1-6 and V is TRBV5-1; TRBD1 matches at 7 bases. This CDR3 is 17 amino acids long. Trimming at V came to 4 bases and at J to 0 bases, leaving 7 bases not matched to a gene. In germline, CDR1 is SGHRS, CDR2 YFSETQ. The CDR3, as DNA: TGCGCCAGCAGCCAACAGGGGCCCAGCTCCTATAATTCACCCCTCCACTTT. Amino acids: CASSQQGPSSYNSPLHF.

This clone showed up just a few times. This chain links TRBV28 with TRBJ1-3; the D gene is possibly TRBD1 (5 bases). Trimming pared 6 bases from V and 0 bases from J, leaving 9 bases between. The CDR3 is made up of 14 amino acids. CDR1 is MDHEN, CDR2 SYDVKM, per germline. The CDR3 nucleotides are TGTGCCAGCAGCGGGGGGACCTCTGGAAACACCATATATTTT. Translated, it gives CASSGGTSGNTIYF.

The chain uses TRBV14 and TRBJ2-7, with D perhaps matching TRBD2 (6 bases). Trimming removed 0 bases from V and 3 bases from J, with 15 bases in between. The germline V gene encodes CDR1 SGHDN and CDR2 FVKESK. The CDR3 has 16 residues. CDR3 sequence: CASSQDSWGDFYEQYF. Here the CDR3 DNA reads TGTGCCAGCAGCCAAGACAGTTGGGGGGATTTCTACGAGCAGTACTTC.